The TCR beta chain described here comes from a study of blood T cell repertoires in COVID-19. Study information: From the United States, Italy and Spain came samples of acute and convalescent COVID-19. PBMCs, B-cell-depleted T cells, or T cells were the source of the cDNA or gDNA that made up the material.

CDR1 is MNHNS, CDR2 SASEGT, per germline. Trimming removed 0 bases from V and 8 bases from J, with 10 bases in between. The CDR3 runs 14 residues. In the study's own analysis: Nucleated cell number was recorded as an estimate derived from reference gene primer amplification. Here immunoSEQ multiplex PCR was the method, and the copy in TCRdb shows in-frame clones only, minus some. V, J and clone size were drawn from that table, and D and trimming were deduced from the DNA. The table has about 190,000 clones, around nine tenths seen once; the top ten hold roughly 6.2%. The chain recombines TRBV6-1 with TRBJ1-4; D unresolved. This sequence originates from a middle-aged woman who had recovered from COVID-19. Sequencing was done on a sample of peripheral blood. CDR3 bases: TGTGCCAGCAGTGAAGCAGGAGGGCGAGAAAAACTGTTTTTT. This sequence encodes CASSEAGGREKLFF.